Included here is one T cell receptor beta chain sequence, with context. The antigen this receptor binds is unknown. No base quality information exists; no much larger clone differs at one position. The TCR beta CDR3 regions were amplified from RNA transcripts. For the first round of RT-PCR on the TCR CDR3, the HTBI primer set was used together with the Qiagen OneStep RT-PCR kit. A second multiplex PCR round built the libraries, followed by size selection and purification. Paired-end sequencing of the libraries was performed with 100 bp reads on an Illumina HiSeq2000. In the original analysis: SOAPnuke was used to process the raw data, with reads discarded if the reads contained adapters or uncalled bases, had a mean Phred below 15, or lacked an exact constant-primer or identifier match. COPE v1.2.5 was used to merge the high-quality paired reads, and each unique nucleotide sequence was defined as a clonotype. Clonotypes were aligned to IMGT TRBV, TRBD and TRBJ reference segments using MiTCR v1.1. The analysis included only V-J combinations with a frequency above 0.0001, which together covered 99% to 99.2% of the repertoires. A TCS score was defined as the ratio between F50 (clonal expansion) and ExV (chaos), using BLOSUM62-based TCRdist between CDR3 peptides within each V-J. Welch's t-statistics and random forest reduced 500 to 650 V-J features to some 14, which were used in a naive Bayes classifier (R e1071). The similarity between thyroid and blood repertoires was quantified using the Morisita-Horn index. TCRdb cleaned the public reads at Q25 with fastp, built clones with MiXCR and kept in-frame beta chains. Identical CDR3 protein sequences are pooled into one entry, listed with their most common genes and DNA. The V and J calls and clone size come from TCRdb's table, not from the authors' own analysis. This sample holds 500,000 to 650,000 distinct CDR3 sequences; approximately 49% were observed only once. The ten largest clones take up about two fifths of the sample.

The sample belongs to a study of T cells in Graves' hyperthyroidism and ophthalmopathy (dated 2019 in TCRdb). In terms of the full investigation: To identify distinguishing TCR V-J signatures, a discovery cohort of around 100 patients was used, comprising fewer than 45 with Graves' ophthalmopathy and 57 with stable Graves' hyperthyroidism. Prospective prediction of ophthalmopathy was tested in an independent validation cohort consisting of fewer than 20 hyperthyroidism patients and over 15 patients who later progressed to ophthalmopathy. In addition, the study compared T-cell repertoires in thyroid tissue and in blood from about 6 Graves' hyperthyroidism patients. TCR Vbeta CDR3 sequencing of 120 to 150 peripheral blood samples (43 ophthalmopathy, 75 to 80 hyperthyroidism and approximately 17 progressor patients) is reported in the paper. Following sampling, methimazole starting at 30 mg daily was given to hyperthyroidism patients, and high-dose intravenous methylprednisolone was given to ophthalmopathy patients. The roughly 90 discovery patients were divided at random into training and test sets in a 7:3 ratio. General study outcomes and caveats: No statistical method was used to fix the sample size in advance, and group allocation was not hidden from the investigators. Ophthalmopathy was separated from stable hyperthyroidism by a 13 V-J signature model, with about 88% sensitivity and about 84% specificity obtained in cross-validation and 80%/75% obtained in testing. In validation, the model predicted progression to ophthalmopathy a median of about 6.5 months before onset, with approximately 68% sensitivity and about 72% specificity. Blood samples also contained most of the expanded thyroid clonotypes (frequency above 0.001), which suggests that blood repertoires may reflect thyroid immune responses.

The CDR3 has 15 amino acids, counting the end cysteine and phenylalanine. Solely the CDR3 DNA is kept, with 45 bases framed from the first base. The CDR1 and CDR2 encoded by the germline V gene are SGHTA and FQGNSA. V is shortened by 1 base, J by 5 bases, and the region joining them spans 14 bases. Patients with uncontrolled infections, other autoimmune diseases, pregnancy or lactation were excluded. Diagnoses were based on clinical symptoms, serum thyroxine and TRAb, thyroid ultrasound and orbital computed tomography. Total RNA was extracted using Trizol reagent, and RNA quality was assessed on an Agilent 2100 Bioanalyzer.

The V and J genes are TRBV7-2 and TRBJ2-5, with the identity of the D gene unclear. Sequenced sample: peripheral blood or thyroid tissue (not recorded which). The source of this sequence is an adult woman with Graves' disease, either hyperthyroidism or ophthalmopathy (not recorded which). Here is the DNA: TGTGCCAGCAGCTTAGACGGCGGTTCCCGGGAGACCCAGTACTTC. Translated, it gives CASSLDGGSRETQYF.